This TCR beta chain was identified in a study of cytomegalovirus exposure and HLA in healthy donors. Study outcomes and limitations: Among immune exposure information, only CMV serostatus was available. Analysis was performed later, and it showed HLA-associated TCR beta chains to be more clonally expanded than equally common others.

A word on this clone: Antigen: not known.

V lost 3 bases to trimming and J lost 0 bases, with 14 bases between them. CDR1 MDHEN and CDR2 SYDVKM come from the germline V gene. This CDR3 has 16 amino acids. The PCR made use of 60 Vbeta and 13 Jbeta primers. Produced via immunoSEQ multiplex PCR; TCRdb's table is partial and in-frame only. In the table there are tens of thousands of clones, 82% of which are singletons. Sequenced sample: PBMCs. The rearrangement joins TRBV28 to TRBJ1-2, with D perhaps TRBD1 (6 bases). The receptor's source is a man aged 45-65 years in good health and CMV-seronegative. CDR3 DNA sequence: TGTGCCAGCAGTTTCATTGGGGGGGCTACTAACTATGGCTACACCTTC. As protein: CASSFIGGATNYGYTF.